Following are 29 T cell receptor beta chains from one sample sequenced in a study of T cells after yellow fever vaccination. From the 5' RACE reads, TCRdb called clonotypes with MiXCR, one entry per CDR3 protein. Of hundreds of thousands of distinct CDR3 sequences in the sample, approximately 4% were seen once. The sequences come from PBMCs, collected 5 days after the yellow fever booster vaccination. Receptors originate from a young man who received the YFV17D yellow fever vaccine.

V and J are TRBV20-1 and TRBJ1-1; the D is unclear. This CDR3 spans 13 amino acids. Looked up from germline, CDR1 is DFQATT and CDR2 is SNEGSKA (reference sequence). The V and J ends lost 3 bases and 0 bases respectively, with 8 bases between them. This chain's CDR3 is CSASSQLNTEAFF. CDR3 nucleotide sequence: TGCAGTGCTAGTAGTCAGCTGAACACTGAAGCTTTCTTT.

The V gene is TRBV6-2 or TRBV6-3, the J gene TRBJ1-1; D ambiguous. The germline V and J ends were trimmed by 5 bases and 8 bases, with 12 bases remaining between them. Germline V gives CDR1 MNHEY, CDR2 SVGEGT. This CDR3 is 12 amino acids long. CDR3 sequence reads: CASSLPGVEAFF. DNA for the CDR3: TGTGCCAGCAGTCTTCCTGGGGTAGAAGCTTTCTTT.

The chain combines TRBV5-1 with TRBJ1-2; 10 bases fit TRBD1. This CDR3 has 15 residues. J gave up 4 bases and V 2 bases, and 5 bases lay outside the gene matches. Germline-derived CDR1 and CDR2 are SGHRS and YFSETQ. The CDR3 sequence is CASSLQTGGIYGYTF. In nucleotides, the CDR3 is TGCGCCAGCAGCTTACAGACAGGGGGCATCTATGGCTACACCTTC.

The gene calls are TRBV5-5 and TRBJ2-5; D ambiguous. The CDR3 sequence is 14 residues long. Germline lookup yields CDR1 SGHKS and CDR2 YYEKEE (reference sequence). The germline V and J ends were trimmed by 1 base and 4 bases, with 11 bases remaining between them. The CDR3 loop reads CASSLMGLAETQYF. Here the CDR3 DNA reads TGTGCCAGCAGCTTGATGGGTCTTGCAGAGACCCAGTACTTC.

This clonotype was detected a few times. The CDR3 reads CASSLTPQGRIPTGELFF. CDR3 in DNA: TGCGCCAGCAGCTTAACCCCACAGGGTCGAATACCCACCGGGGAGCTGTTTTTT. This rearrangement joins TRBV5-1 to TRBJ2-2, with a weak D call TRBD1 (6 bases). This CDR3 region has 18 residues. With 2 bases removed from V and 4 bases from J, the gap between germline ends came to 21 bases. Germline V gene data show CDR1 as SGHRS and CDR2 as YFSETQ.

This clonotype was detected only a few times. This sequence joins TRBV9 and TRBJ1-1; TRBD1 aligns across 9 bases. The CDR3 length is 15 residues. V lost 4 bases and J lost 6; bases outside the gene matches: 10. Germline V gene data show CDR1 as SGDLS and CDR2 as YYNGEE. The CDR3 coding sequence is TGTGCCAGCAGCCCCCAGACAGGGGGTCTCTCTGAAGCTTTCTTT. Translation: CASSPQTGGLSEAFF.

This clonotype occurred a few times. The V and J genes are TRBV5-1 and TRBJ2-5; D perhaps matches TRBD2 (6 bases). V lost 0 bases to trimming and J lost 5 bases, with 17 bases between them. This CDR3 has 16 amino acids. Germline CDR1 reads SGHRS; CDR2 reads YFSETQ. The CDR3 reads CASSLGSAGRRETQYF. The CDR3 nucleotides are TGCGCCAGCAGCTTGGGTTCTGCGGGGCGGAGGGAGACCCAGTACTTC.

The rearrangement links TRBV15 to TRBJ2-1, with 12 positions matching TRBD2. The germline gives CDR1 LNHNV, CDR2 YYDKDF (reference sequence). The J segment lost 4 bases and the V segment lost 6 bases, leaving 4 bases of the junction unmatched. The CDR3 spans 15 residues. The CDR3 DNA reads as TGTGCCACCAGTCTAGCGGGGGGGACGTACAATGAGCAGTTCTTC. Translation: CATSLAGGTYNEQFF.

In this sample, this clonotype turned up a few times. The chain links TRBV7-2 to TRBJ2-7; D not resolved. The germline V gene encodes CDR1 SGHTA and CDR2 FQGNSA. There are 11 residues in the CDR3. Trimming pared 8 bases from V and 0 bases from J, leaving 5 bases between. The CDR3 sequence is CASRFSYEQYF. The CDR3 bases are TGTGCCAGCCGATTCTCCTACGAGCAGTACTTC.

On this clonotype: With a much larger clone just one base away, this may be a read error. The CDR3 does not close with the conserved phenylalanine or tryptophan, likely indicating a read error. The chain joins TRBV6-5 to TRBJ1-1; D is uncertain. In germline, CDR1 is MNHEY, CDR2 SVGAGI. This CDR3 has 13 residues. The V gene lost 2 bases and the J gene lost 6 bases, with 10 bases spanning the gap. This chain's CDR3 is CASSYTLGSEAFL. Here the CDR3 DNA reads TGTGCCAGCAGTTACACACTCGGCTCTGAAGCTTTCCTT.

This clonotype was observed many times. CDR3 loop: CASSYSGAGGDQPQHF. In DNA form, the CDR3 reads TGTGCCAGCAGTTACTCCGGGGCAGGGGGCGATCAGCCCCAGCATTTT. V gene TRBV6-5 combines with J gene TRBJ1-5, with TRBD1 matching over 8 bases. J was trimmed by 5 bases and V by 0 bases; bases with no gene match: 6. There are 16 residues in the CDR3. Germline-derived CDR1 and CDR2 are MNHEY and SVGAGI.

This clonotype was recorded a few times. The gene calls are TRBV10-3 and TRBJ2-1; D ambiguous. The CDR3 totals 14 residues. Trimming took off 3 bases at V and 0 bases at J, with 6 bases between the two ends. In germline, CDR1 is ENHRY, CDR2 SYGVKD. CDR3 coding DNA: TGTGCCATCAGTGACACAGTCTCCTACAATGAGCAGTTCTTC. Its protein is CAISDTVSYNEQFF.

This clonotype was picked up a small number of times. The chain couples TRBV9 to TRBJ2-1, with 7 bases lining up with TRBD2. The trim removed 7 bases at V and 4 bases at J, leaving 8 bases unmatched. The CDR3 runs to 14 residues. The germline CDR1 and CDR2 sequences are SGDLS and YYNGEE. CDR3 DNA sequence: TGTGCCAGCGGGAGGTCTAGCGGTTACAATGAGCAGTTCTTC. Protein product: CASGRSSGYNEQFF.

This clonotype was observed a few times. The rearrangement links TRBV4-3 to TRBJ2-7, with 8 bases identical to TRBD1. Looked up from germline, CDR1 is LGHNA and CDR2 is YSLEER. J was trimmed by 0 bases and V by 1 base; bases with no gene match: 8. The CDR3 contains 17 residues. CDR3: CASSQAHRGDSSYEQYV. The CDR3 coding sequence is TGCGCCAGCAGCCAAGCCCACAGGGGGGATAGCTCCTACGAGCAGTACGTC.

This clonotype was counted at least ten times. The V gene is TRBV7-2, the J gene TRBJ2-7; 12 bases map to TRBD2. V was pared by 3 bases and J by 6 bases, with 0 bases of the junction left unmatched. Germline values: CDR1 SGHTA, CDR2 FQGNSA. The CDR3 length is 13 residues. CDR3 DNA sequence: TGTGCCAGCAGCTTGGGACTAGCGGGCGAGCAGTACTTC. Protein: CASSLGLAGEQYF.

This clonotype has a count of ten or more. The CDR3 nucleotides are TGCAGCGTCGCCGATGGGGTCCTTGGCAATCAGCCCCAGCATTTT. Translating it yields CSVADGVLGNQPQHF. This chain connects TRBV29-1 to TRBJ1-5; D is undetermined. The CDR3 loop spans 15 amino acids. V lost 6 bases, J lost 2 bases, and 17 bases lay in between. CDR1 SQVTM and CDR2 ANQGSEA come from the germline V gene.

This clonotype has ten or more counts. As DNA, the CDR3 is TGCGCCAGCGGTGAACGGGACATTGGGACCCAGTACTTC. Translation: CASGERDIGTQYF. The chain uses TRBV4-3 and TRBJ2-5, with D perhaps matching TRBD1 (6 bases). The CDR3 is 13 residues long. In germline, CDR1 is LGHNA, CDR2 YSLEER. V was pared by 8 bases and J by 7 bases, with 17 bases between.

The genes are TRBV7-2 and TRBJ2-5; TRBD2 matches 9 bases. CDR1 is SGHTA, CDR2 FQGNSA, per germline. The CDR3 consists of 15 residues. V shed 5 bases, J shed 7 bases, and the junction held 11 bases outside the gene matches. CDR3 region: CASSPEGLAGMTQYF. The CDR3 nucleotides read TGTGCCAGCAGCCCAGAGGGTCTAGCGGGGATGACCCAGTACTTC. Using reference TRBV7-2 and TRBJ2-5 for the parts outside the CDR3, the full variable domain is GAGVSQSPSNKVTEKGKDVELRCDPISGHTALYWYRQSLGQGLEFLIYFQGNSAPDKSGLPSDRFSAERTGGSVSTLTIQRTQQEDSAVYLCASSPEGLAGMTQYFGPGTRLLVL.

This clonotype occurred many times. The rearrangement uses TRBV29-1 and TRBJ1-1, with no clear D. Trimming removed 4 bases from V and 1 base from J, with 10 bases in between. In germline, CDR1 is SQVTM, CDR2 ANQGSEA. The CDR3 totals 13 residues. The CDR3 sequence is CSVVSPRNTEAFF. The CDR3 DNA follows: TGCAGCGTTGTTTCCCCACGGAACACTGAAGCTTTCTTT.

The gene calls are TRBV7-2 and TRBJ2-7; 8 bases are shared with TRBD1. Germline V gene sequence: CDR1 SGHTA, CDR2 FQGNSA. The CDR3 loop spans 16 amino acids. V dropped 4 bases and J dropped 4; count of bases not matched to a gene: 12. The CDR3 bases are TGTGCCAGCAGCTCGGAGTTTCGGACAGGGACTTACGAGCAGTACTTC. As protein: CASSSEFRTGTYEQYF. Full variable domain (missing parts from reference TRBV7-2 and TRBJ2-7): GAGVSQSPSNKVTEKGKDVELRCDPISGHTALYWYRQSLGQGLEFLIYFQGNSAPDKSGLPSDRFSAERTGGSVSTLTIQRTQQEDSAVYLCASSSEFRTGTYEQYFGPGTRLTVT.

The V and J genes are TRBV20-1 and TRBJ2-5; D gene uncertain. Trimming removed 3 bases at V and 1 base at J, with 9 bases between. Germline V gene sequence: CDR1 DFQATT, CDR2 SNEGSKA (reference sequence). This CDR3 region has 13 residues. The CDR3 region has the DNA TGCAGTGCTAGCGTCGTCCCCCAAGAGACCCAGTACTTC. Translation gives CSASVVPQETQYF.

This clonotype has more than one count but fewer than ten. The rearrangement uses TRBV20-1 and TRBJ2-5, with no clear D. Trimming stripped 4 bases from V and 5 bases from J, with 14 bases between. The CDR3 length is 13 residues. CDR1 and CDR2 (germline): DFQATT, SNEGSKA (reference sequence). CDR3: CSANRPWWETQYF. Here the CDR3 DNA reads TGCAGTGCTAACCGTCCCTGGTGGGAGACCCAGTACTTC.

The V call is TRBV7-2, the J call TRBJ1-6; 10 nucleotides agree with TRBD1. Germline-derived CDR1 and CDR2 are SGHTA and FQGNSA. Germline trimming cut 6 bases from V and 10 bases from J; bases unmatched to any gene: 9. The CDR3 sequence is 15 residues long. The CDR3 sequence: CASSYRRDRGSPLHF. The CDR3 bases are TGTGCCAGCAGTTACCGCCGGGACAGGGGATCACCCCTCCACTTT.

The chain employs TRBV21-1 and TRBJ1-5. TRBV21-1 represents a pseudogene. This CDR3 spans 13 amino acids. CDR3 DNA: TGTGCCAGCAGCACGGGGTACAATCAGCCCCAGCATTTT. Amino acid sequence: CASSTGYNQPQHF.

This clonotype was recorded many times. The CDR3 sequence: CSVGLEMRDRHEKLFF. In nucleotides, the CDR3 is TGCAGCGTCGGACTCGAAATGCGGGACAGGCATGAAAAACTGTTTTTT. The chain has TRBV29-1 and TRBJ1-4; TRBD1 aligns across 8 bases. CDR3 length equals 16 residues. CDR1 SQVTM and CDR2 ANQGSEA come from the germline V gene. V lost 6 bases and J lost 6; bases outside the gene matches: 15. The full variable domain, in which reference TRBV29-1 and TRBJ1-4 provide the parts outside the CDR3, is SAVISQKPSRDICQRGTSLTIQCQVDSQVTMMFWYRQQPGQSLTLIATANQGSEATYESGFVIDKFPISRPNLTFSTLTVSNMSPEDSSIYLCSVGLEMRDRHEKLFFGSGTQLSVL.

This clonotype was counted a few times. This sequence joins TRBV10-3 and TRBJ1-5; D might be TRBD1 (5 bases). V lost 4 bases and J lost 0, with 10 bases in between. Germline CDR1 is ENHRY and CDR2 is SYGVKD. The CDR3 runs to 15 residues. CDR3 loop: CAISGGDYSNQPQHF. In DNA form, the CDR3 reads TGTGCCATCAGTGGGGGGGATTATAGCAATCAGCCCCAGCATTTT.

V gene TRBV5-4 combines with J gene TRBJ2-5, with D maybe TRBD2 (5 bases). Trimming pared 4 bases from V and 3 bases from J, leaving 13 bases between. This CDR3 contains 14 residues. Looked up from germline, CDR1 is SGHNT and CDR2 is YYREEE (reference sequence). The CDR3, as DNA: TGTGCCAGCAGCCCGAGGGAAATGGAAGAGACCCAGTACTTC. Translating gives CASSPREMEETQYF.

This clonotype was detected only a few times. Here the CDR3 reads CASSLEGQRSPLHF. DNA for the CDR3: TGTGCCAGCAGCTTAGAGGGTCAGAGATCACCCCTCCACTTT. This chain joins TRBV7-9 and TRBJ1-6; D ambiguous. This CDR3 is 14 amino acids long. CDR1 SEHNR and CDR2 FQNEAQ come from the germline V gene (reference sequence). Trimming shortened V by 1 base and J by 10 bases, and 11 bases separated the two germline ends. Based on the CDR3 plus reference TRBV7-9 and TRBJ1-6, the full variable domain is DTGVSQNPRHKITKRGQNVTFRCDPISEHNRLYWYRQTLGQGPEFLTYFQNEAQLEKSRLLSDRFSAERPKGSFSTLEIQRTEQGDSAMYLCASSLEGQRSPLHFGNGTRLTVT.

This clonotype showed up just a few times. The chain's CDR3 is CASSPPDLAPLHF. In DNA, the CDR3 is TGTGCCAGCTCACCACCGGATCTTGCGCCCCTCCACTTT. The V gene is TRBV18, the J gene TRBJ1-6; D not resolved. Trimming took 0 bases from V and 13 from J, leaving 10 bases between them. The length of the CDR3 is 13 residues. CDR1 is KGHSH, CDR2 LQKENI, per germline.